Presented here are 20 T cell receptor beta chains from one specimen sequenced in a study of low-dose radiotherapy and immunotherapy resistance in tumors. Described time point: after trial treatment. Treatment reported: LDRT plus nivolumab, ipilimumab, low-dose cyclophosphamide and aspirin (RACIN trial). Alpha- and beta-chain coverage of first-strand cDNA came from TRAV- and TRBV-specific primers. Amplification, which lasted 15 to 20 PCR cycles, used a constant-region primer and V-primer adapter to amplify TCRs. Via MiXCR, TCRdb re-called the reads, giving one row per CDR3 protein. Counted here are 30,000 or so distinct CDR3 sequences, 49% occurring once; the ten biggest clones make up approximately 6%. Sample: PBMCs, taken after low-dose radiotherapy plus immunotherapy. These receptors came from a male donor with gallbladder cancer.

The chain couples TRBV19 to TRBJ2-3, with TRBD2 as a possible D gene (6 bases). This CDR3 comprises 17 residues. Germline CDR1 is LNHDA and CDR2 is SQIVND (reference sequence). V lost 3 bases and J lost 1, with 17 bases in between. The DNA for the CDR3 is TGTGCCAGTAGTATCGGTTTGGCTAGCGTTCGCACAGATACGCAGTATTTT. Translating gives CASSIGLASVRTDTQYF.

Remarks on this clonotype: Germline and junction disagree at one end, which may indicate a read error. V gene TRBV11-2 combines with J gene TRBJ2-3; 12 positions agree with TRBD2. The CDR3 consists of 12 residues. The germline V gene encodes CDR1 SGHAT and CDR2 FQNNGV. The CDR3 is CASSLTSGSAHF. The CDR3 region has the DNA TGTGCCAGCAGCCTGACTAGCGGGAGCGCCCATTTT.

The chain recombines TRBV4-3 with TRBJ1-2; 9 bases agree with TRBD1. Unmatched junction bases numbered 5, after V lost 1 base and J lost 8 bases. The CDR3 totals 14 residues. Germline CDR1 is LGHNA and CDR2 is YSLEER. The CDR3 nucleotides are TGCGCCAGCAGCCAAGGGACAGGGGAGGTGGGCTACACCTTC. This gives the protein CASSQGTGEVGYTF.

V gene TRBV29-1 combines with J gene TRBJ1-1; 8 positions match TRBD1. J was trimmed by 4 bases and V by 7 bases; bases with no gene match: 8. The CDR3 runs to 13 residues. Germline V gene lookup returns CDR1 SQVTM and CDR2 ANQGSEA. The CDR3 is CSARTGTITEAFF. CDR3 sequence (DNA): TGCAGCGCCCGGACAGGGACGATCACTGAAGCTTTCTTT.

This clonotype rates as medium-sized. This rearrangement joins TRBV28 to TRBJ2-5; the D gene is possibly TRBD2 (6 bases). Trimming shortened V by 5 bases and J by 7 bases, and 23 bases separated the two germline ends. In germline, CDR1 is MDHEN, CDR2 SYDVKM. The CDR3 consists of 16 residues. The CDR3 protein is CASSPISGGVWVTQYF. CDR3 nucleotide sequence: TGTGCCAGCAGTCCTATTAGCGGAGGGGTGTGGGTGACCCAGTACTTC.

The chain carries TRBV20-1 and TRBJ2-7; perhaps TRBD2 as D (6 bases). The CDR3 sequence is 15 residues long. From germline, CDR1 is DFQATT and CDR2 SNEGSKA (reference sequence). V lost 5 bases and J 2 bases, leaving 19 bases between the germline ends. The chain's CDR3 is CSAETTRRGTYEQYF. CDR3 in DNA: TGCAGTGCTGAAACCACTAGACGGGGGACCTACGAGCAGTACTTC.

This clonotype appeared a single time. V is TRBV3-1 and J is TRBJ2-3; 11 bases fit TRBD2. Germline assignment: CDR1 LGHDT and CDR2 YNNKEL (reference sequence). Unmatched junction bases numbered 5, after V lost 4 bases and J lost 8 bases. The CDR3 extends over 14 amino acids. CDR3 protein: CASSPTSGGSTQYF. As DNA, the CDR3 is TGTGCCAGCAGCCCTACTAGCGGGGGAAGTACGCAGTATTTT.

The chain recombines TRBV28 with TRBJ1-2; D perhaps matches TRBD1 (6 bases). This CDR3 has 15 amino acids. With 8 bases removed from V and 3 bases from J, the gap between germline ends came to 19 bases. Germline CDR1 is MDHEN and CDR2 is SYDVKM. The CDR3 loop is CASVENRAFHYGYTF. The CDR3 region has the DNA TGTGCCAGCGTAGAAAACAGGGCTTTTCACTATGGCTACACCTTC.

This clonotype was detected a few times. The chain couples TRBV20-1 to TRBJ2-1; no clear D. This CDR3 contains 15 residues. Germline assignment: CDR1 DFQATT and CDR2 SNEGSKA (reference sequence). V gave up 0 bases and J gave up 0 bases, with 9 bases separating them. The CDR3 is CSARDFASSYNEQFF. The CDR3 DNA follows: TGCAGTGCTAGAGATTTCGCCAGCTCCTACAATGAGCAGTTCTTC.

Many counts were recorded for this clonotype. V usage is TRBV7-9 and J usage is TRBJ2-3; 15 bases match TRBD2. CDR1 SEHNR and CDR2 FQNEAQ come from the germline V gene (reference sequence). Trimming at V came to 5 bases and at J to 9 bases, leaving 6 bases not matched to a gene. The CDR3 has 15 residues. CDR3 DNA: TGTGCCAGCAGCCGGACTAGCGGGGGGGCCGGGACGCAGTATTTT. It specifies CASSRTSGGAGTQYF.

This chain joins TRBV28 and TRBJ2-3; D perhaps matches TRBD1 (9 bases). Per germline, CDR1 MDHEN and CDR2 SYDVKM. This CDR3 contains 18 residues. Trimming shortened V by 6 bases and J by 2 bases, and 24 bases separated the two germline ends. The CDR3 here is CASSPGQGLVISTDTQYF. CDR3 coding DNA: TGTGCCAGCAGCCCGGGACAGGGACTAGTCATTTCCACAGATACGCAGTATTTT.

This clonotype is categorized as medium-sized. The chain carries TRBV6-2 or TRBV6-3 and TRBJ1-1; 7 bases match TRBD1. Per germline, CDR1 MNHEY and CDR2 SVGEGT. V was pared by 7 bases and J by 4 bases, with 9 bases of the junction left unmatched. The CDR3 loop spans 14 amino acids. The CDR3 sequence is CASKTGQLSTEAFF. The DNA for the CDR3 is TGTGCCAGCAAAACGGGACAGCTCTCCACTGAAGCTTTCTTT.

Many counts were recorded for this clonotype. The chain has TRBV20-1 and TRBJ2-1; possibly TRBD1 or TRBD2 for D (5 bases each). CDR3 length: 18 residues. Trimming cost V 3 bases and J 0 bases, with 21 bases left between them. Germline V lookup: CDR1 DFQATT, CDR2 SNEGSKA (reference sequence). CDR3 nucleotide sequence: TGCAGTGCTAGTGGGGCAGGGTCGAGGGGAAGCTCCTACAATGAGCAGTTCTTC. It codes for CSASGAGSRGSSYNEQFF.

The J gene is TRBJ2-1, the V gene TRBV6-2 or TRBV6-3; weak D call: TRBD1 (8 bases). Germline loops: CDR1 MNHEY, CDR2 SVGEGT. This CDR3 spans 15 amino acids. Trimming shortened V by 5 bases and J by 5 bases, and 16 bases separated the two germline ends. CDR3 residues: CASSPTGGGNNEQFF. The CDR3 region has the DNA TGTGCCAGCAGTCCAACAGGGGGGGGAAACAATGAGCAGTTCTTC.

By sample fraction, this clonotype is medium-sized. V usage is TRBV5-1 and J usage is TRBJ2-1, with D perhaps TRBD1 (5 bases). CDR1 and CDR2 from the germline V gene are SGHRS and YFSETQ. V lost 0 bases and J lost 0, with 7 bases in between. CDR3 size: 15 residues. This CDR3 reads CASSLVTGSYNEQFF. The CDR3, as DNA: TGCGCCAGCAGCTTGGTCACAGGCTCCTACAATGAGCAGTTCTTC.

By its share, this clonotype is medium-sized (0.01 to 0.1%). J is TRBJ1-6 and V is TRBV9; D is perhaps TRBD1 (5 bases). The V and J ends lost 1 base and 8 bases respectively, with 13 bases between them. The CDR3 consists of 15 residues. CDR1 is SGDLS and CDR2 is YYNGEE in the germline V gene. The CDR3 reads CASSVWSGKDSPLHF. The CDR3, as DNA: TGTGCCAGCAGCGTATGGTCAGGGAAGGATTCACCCCTCCACTTT.

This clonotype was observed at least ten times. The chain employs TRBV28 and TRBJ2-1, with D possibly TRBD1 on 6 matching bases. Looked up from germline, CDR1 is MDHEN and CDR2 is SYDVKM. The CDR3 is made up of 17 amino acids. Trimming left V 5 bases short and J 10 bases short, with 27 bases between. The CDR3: CASSRPRDRTLPGEQFF. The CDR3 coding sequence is TGTGCCAGCAGTAGGCCGCGCGACAGGACCCTCCCGGGCGAGCAGTTCTTC.

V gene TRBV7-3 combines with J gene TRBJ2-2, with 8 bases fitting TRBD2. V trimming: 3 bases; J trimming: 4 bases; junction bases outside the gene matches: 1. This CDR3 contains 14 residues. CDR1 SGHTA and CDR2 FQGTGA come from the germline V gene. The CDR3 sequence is CASSFSGGTGELFF. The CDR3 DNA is TGTGCCAGCAGCTTCAGCGGGGGCACCGGGGAGCTGTTTTTT.

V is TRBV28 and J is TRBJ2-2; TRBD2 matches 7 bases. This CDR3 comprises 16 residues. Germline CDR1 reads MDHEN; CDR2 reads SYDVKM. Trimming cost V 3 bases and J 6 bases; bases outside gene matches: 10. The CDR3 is CASSFTPGLVAGELFF. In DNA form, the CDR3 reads TGTGCCAGCAGTTTTACCCCTGGACTAGTGGCCGGGGAGCTGTTTTTT.

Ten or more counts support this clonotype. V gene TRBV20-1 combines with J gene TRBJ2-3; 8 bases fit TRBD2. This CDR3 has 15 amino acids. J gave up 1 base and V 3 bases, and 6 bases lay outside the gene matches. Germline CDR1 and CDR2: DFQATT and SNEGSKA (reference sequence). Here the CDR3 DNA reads TGCAGTGCTAGTTCTGCGGGAGGTCGCACAGATACGCAGTATTTT. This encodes CSASSAGGRTDTQYF.